The clone carrying this T cell receptor (beta chain) was found a few times. As yet, its antigen is unknown. The CDR3 spans 13 residues. Germline CDR1 reads MNHEY; CDR2 reads SVGAGI. V lost 2 bases and J 4 bases, leaving 7 bases between the germline ends. This record comes from a study of T-cell memory formation after mild COVID-19. Study-wide background: Most TCR clusters belonged to a single donor. The study, taken as a whole, reports: Contracting CD8+ clones were enriched in EMRA, CD4+ mainly in CM and EM.

TCRdb re-derived calls from the 5' RACE reads in MiXCR, one entry per CDR3 protein. The sample consists of 250,000 or so distinct CDR3 sequences, 8.5% to 9.5% of them appearing once. The chain carries TRBV6-5 and TRBJ2-3; the D is unclear. This receptor was obtained from a young man who had mild COVID-19 (a few samples of this study predate the infection). Cell type and time point are not known. The source material was PBMCs or a T cell subset sorted from them (not recorded which). The CDR3 reads CASSYSASDTQYF. The DNA of the CDR3 is TGTGCCAGCAGTTACAGTGCTTCAGATACGCAGTATTTT.